The sequence of this T cell receptor beta chain was determined in a study of shared clonotypes between healthy human individuals. Whole-study context: The composition of the donors was a couple of women and a few men aged 18 to 49. Study-wide results and caveats: Clonotypes shared by all four donors outscored non-shared clonotypes in generation probability.

This CDR3 has 12 residues. Trimming stripped 2 bases from V and 7 bases from J, with 11 bases between. Germline V gene data show CDR1 as SQVTM and CDR2 as ANQGSEA. Turning to this clone: What it binds is unknown.

None of the donors, who were healthy HIV-negative adults, had recently had acute infections or vaccinations. Every donor was a Caucasian adult from Nashville, Tennessee. The protocol was immunoSEQ multiplex PCR, while the TCRdb copy is restricted to in-frame clones and leaves out a portion. The repertoire holds 1.4 million or so clones, with 98% to 99% as singletons. The sample consisted of naive CD4+ T cells sorted from blood. Subset: CD45RA+ positively selected. The receptor's source is a young man in good health. The chain uses TRBV29-1 and TRBJ1-2; D possibly corresponds to TRBD1 (6 bases). This chain's CDR3 is CSVEMGASGYTF. The CDR3 nucleotides are TGCAGCGTTGAAATGGGGGCCAGTGGCTACACCTTC.